Below, 27 T cell receptor beta chains from the same sample are listed, as sequenced in a study of T-cell reconstitution after alpha-beta-depleted transplantation in children. A TCRbeta library incorporating unique molecular identifiers was prepared. TCRdb independently ran MiXCR on the PCR reads; one entry per CDR3 protein. Of approximately 47,000 distinct CDR3 sequences in the sample, about 50% were seen once. The specimen comprised peripheral blood, sampled before TCRalphabeta/CD19-depleted stem cell transplant. The receptor source for this set is a boy under two years old with SCID, due to receive a stem cell transplant.

This clonotype came up many times. At one end the junction does not follow the germline gene, possibly because of a read error. The rearrangement links TRBV15 to TRBJ1-6, with D possibly TRBD1 on 6 matching bases. The CDR3 length is 17 residues. From germline, CDR1 is LNHNV and CDR2 YYDKDF (reference sequence). CDR3 nucleotide sequence: TGTGCCACCAGCGGAGACAGGCCTAGCTCCTATAATTCACCCCTCCACTTT. It codes for CATSGDRPSSYNSPLHF.

The chain is built from TRBV5-1 and TRBJ2-1, with D possibly TRBD2 on 5 matching bases. This CDR3 spans 14 amino acids. The germline CDR1 and CDR2 sequences are SGHRS and YFSETQ. The germline V and J ends were trimmed by 2 bases and 7 bases, with 13 bases remaining between them. The CDR3 loop is CASSFNSGVNEQFF. The CDR3 DNA reads TGCGCCAGCAGCTTCAACTCCGGGGTTAATGAGCAGTTCTTC.

The CDR3 protein is CASSPTSGGANEQFF. In DNA form, the CDR3 reads TGTGCCAGCAGCCCGACTAGCGGGGGGGCCAATGAGCAGTTCTTC. This chain uses TRBV4-2 with TRBJ2-1; 14 bases are a match to TRBD2. CDR1 is LGHNA and CDR2 is YNFKEQ in the germline V gene. This CDR3 has 15 residues. V lost 4 bases, J lost 6 bases, and 2 bases stayed unmatched.

DNA of the CDR3: TGTGCCACCAGTCCTCCTTCCAATGAAAAACTGTTTTTT. Translating gives CATSPPSNEKLFF. The chain uses TRBV15 and TRBJ1-4, with D unresolved. The CDR3 runs to 13 residues. Trimming removed 6 bases at V and 5 bases at J, with 10 bases between. Germline CDR1 is LNHNV and CDR2 is YYDKDF (reference sequence).

This clonotype was found a few times. The rearrangement uses TRBV4-3 and TRBJ2-3, with 7 bases fitting TRBD1. J was trimmed by 4 bases and V by 1 base; bases with no gene match: 8. The CDR3 contains 16 residues. Germline V gene data show CDR1 as LGHNA and CDR2 as YSLEER. CDR3 nucleotide sequence: TGCGCCAGCAGCCAAGGAATAGGGGGCGATGCAGATACGCAGTATTTT. It translates to CASSQGIGGDADTQYF.

The gene calls are TRBV20-1 and TRBJ2-5; 12 nucleotides agree with TRBD2. Looked up from germline, CDR1 is DFQATT and CDR2 is SNEGSKA (reference sequence). The ends lost 4 bases at V and 2 bases at J; junction bases unmatched: 5. The CDR3 extends over 15 amino acids. The CDR3 DNA reads TGCAGTGCTAAAGGGACTAGCGGGTTACAAGAGACCCAGTACTTC. Translation: CSAKGTSGLQETQYF.

The chain joins TRBV18 to TRBJ2-5, with D hard to call. Germline V gene lookup returns CDR1 KGHSH and CDR2 LQKENI. This CDR3 is 14 amino acids long. V was clipped by 3 bases and J by 4 bases, with 12 bases between them. In DNA, the CDR3 is TGTGCCAGCTCACCTAGGGCGGACCGAGAGACCCAGTACTTC. This gives the protein CASSPRADRETQYF. The full variable domain, completed using reference TRBV18 and TRBJ2-5, is NAGVMQNPRHLVRRRGQEARLRCSPMKGHSHVYWYRQLPEEGLKFMVYLQKENIIDESGMPKERFSAEFPKEGPSILRIQQVVRGDSAAYFCASSPRADRETQYFGPGTRLLVL.

The CDR3 region is CASSFPGAGETQYF. CDR3 bases: TGTGCCAGCAGCTTCCCAGGGGCAGGAGAGACCCAGTACTTC. This chain connects TRBV5-4 to TRBJ2-5, with TRBD1 as a possible D gene (6 bases). From germline, CDR1 is SGHNT and CDR2 YYREEE (reference sequence). The V gene lost 2 bases and the J gene lost 4 bases, with 12 bases spanning the gap. The CDR3 length is 14 residues.

In its sample, this clonotype was seen a few times. V usage is TRBV6-1 and J usage is TRBJ1-6; tentatively, D is TRBD1 (5 bases). V dropped 7 bases and J dropped 9 bases, with 16 bases sitting between them. CDR1 is MNHNS, CDR2 SASEGT, per germline. The CDR3 is 14 residues long. The CDR3 here is CASKVEGTASPLHF. The CDR3 region has the DNA TGTGCCAGCAAGGTAGAGGGGACGGCTTCACCCCTCCACTTT.

V gene TRBV3-1 combines with J gene TRBJ2-7; no clear D. The germline CDR1 and CDR2 sequences are LGHDT and YNNKEL (reference sequence). The CDR3 is made up of 14 amino acids. Trimming removed 1 base from V and 3 bases from J, with 10 bases in between. CDR3 in DNA: TGTGCCAGCAGCCAAGGGGTAAATATCTACGAGCAGTACTTC. Translating it yields CASSQGVNIYEQYF.

The gene calls are TRBV10-2 and TRBJ2-6, with 7 positions matching TRBD1. Per germline, CDR1 WSHSY and CDR2 SAAADI. CDR3 length: 16 residues. The J segment lost 0 bases and the V segment lost 6 bases, leaving 5 bases of the junction unmatched. The CDR3 nucleotides read TGCGCCAGCAGGAGACAGGGTGGCTCTGGGGCCAACGTCCTGACTTTC. This gives the protein CASRRQGGSGANVLTF.

The chain recombines TRBV7-2 with TRBJ2-3, with 9 bases identical to TRBD2. CDR3 length: 16 amino acids. The V segment lost 1 base and the J segment 1 base; nucleotides outside the gene matches: 3. Germline V gene data show CDR1 as SGHTA and CDR2 as FQGNSA. The CDR3 coding sequence is TGTGCCAGCAGCTTAGAGGCTAGCGGGGGCACAGATACGCAGTATTTT. This gives the protein CASSLEASGGTDTQYF.

This chain links TRBV4-2 with TRBJ2-3, with D possibly matching TRBD2 (5 bases). V was trimmed by 4 bases and J by 2 bases, leaving 16 bases between them. CDR1 LGHNA and CDR2 YNFKEQ come from the germline V gene. The CDR3 is made up of 16 amino acids. Here the CDR3 reads CASSRTYRGTTDTQYF. As DNA, the CDR3 is TGTGCCAGCAGCCGGACGTATCGGGGAACCACAGATACGCAGTATTTT.

This clonotype showed up just a few times. The chain uses TRBV20-1 and TRBJ2-7, with TRBD2 identical over 7 bases. CDR1 is DFQATT and CDR2 is SNEGSKA in the germline V gene (reference sequence). With V trimmed by 4 bases and J by 0 bases, 3 bases remained unmatched. The CDR3 consists of 13 residues. The CDR3 DNA reads as TGCAGTGCTACCGGGGGGAGCTCCTACGAGCAGTACTTC. It encodes CSATGGSSYEQYF.

The chain combines TRBV20-1 with TRBJ2-2; TRBD2 matches 8 bases. The V and J ends lost 4 bases and 7 bases, in that order; junction bases with no gene match: 8. The CDR3 spans 14 residues. CDR1 and CDR2 from the germline V gene are DFQATT and SNEGSKA (reference sequence). CDR3: CSAISGGPNGELFF. The DNA of the CDR3 is TGCAGTGCTATATCGGGGGGGCCTAACGGGGAGCTGTTTTTT.

This clonotype was seen a few times. The rearrangement uses TRBV6-5 and TRBJ2-7, with TRBD1 identical over 11 bases. V was pared by 2 bases and J by 5 bases, with 2 bases of the junction left unmatched. Looked up from germline, CDR1 is MNHEY and CDR2 is SVGAGI. The CDR3 runs to 14 residues. Here the CDR3 reads CASSYRTGGHEQYF. CDR3 DNA: TGTGCCAGCAGTTACCGGACAGGGGGCCACGAGCAGTACTTC.

The V gene is TRBV28, the J gene TRBJ2-7, with D perhaps TRBD2 (6 bases). Germline lookup yields CDR1 MDHEN and CDR2 SYDVKM. Trimming pared 6 bases from V and 12 bases from J, leaving 18 bases between. This CDR3 contains 12 residues. The CDR3 DNA sequence: TGTGCCAGCAGCCCCCAAAGGGGAGGATTGTACTTC. Translation: CASSPQRGGLYF.

The rearrangement joins TRBV7-2 to TRBJ2-5; 7 nucleotides line up with TRBD2. V was clipped by 5 bases and J by 5 bases; unmatched bases: 8. The CDR3 extends over 14 amino acids. Germline V lookup: CDR1 SGHTA, CDR2 FQGNSA. The CDR3 spells CASSPLAGAETQYF. The CDR3 DNA sequence: TGTGCCAGCAGCCCCTTAGCGGGCGCGGAGACCCAGTACTTC. The full variable domain, rest sourced from reference TRBV7-2 and TRBJ2-5, is GAGVSQSPSNKVTEKGKDVELRCDPISGHTALYWYRQSLGQGLEFLIYFQGNSAPDKSGLPSDRFSAERTGGSVSTLTIQRTQQEDSAVYLCASSPLAGAETQYFGPGTRLLVL.

V usage is TRBV11-2 and J usage is TRBJ2-5, with 11 bases that match TRBD2. Germline V lookup: CDR1 SGHAT, CDR2 FQNNGV. With 4 bases clipped from V and 9 bases from J, the junction kept 13 bases outside the gene matches. The CDR3 is 16 amino acids. CDR3 sequence (DNA): TGTGCCAGCAGCTCCAGGACTAGCGGGCCTTTAGCGGCCCAGTACTTC. It is translated as CASSSRTSGPLAAQYF.

V and J are TRBV20-1 and TRBJ2-3, with D perhaps given as TRBD1 or TRBD2 (5 bases each). CDR1 and CDR2 (germline): DFQATT, SNEGSKA (reference sequence). The CDR3 extends over 11 amino acids. The CDR3 nucleotides are TGCTCCGGGGCATTCGGGGATACGCAGTATTTT. It encodes CSGAFGDTQYF.

The CDR3 DNA reads TGTGCCAGCAGTGACCGGTTTTTAAAGAAGAACCAAGAGACCCAGTACTTC. Protein: CASSDRFLKKNQETQYF. The chain is built from TRBV25-1 and TRBJ2-5; no clear D gene. V lost 3 bases and J 0 bases, leaving 17 bases between the germline ends. Germline V CDR1 and CDR2: MGHDK, SYGVNS. The length of the CDR3 is 17 residues.

This clonotype was detected only a few times. The rearrangement joins TRBV20-1 to TRBJ2-5; a possible D gene is TRBD2 (7 bases). The germline V gene encodes CDR1 DFQATT and CDR2 SNEGSKA (reference sequence). The CDR3 spans 14 residues. The ends were cut back, 6 bases at V and 5 bases at J, with 19 bases in the middle. The CDR3 here is CSANRGPAGETQYF. DNA for the CDR3: TGCAGTGCAAACCGGGGGCCAGCGGGGGAGACCCAGTACTTC.

The rearrangement links TRBV3-1 to TRBJ1-6, with a weak D call TRBD1 (5 bases). In germline, CDR1 is LGHDT, CDR2 YNNKEL (reference sequence). V was shortened by 3 bases and J by 11 bases, with 11 bases between the two germline ends. This CDR3 spans 13 amino acids. CDR3 in DNA: TGTGCCAGCAGCCAGGGCAGGGAGACACCCCTCCACTTT. The encoded protein is CASSQGRETPLHF. Using reference TRBV3-1 and TRBJ1-6 for the parts outside the CDR3, the full variable domain is DTAVSQTPKYLVTQMGNDKSIKCEQNLGHDTMYWYKQDSKKFLKIMFSYNNKELIINETVPNRFSPKSPDKAHLNLHINSLELGDSAVYFCASSQGRETPLHFGNGTRLTVT.

Comment on this clonotype: A read error may produce the germline difference seen at one junction end. The CDR3 region is CASGLEDLVDGYSF. CDR3 in DNA: TGCGCCAGCGGACTAGAGGACCTAGTCGATGGCTACTCCTTC. The chain recombines TRBV5-1 with TRBJ1-2, with unresolved D. Germline V gives CDR1 SGHRS, CDR2 YFSETQ. The CDR3 length is 14 residues.

The gene calls are TRBV28 and TRBJ1-2; 12 bases fit TRBD1. V gave up 6 bases and J gave up 6 bases; unmatched junction bases: 11. The length of the CDR3 is 16 residues. Germline assignment: CDR1 MDHEN and CDR2 SYDVKM. The CDR3 region has the DNA TGTGCCAGCAGACCCCCCGGGGGACAGGGGGCCAATGGCTACACCTTC. It yields the protein CASRPPGGQGANGYTF.

The chain joins TRBV27 to TRBJ2-1; TRBD2 aligns across 9 bases. V shed 3 bases and J 6 bases; nucleotides not matched to a gene: 6. The CDR3 runs to 15 residues. The germline CDR1 and CDR2 sequences are MNHEY and SMNVEV (reference sequence). In DNA, the CDR3 is TGTGCCAGCAGTTTTGCCAGCGGGGGGCCCAATGAGCAGTTCTTC. Its protein product is CASSFASGGPNEQFF.

Turning to this clonotype: The DNA is left out, because the CDR3 cannot be placed on it with certainty; the CDR3 is given as TCRdb lists it. V is TRBV20-1 and J is TRBJ2-7; the DNA was not compared with TRBD1, the D call given in the table. The CDR3 extends over 13 residues, inclusive of both ends. Per the germline V gene, CDR1 is DFQATT and CDR2 is SNEGSKA (reference sequence). CDR3 sequence: CSTSDRVGYEQYF.